Below, one T cell receptor (beta chain) is given with its context. Its antigen is unknown. The sample comes from a study of shared clonotypes between healthy human individuals. Regarding the study as a whole: Generation of non-shared clonotypes was less probable than generation of clonotypes shared by all four donors. As a rule, naive subsets had a larger estimated richness than memory subsets. The study drew on few donors, limiting represented genetic and exposure-history diversity.

Germline V gene data show CDR1 as SNHLY and CDR2 as FYNNEI. This CDR3 comprises 11 residues. The V gene lost 7 bases and the J gene lost 4 bases, with 7 bases spanning the gap. The table came from immunoSEQ multiplex PCR; TCRdb's copy has only in-frame clones and leaves some out. The data show 560,000 or so clones, with around 96% seen just once and approximately 0.12% held by the top ten. Only CD45RO-negative cells positively selected for CCR7 counted as naive CD8 cells, so terminally differentiated effector memory CD45RA+ cells were excluded. The J gene is TRBJ1-1, the V gene TRBV2; D is ambiguous. The sample was naive CD8+ T cells sorted from blood. This sequence was found in a young woman in good health. The CDR3 DNA reads TGTGCCAGCACTGCGGGCACTGAAGCTTTCTTT. Translation: CASTAGTEAFF.